What follows are 27 T cell receptor beta chains derived from one specimen sequenced in a study of beta chain features in type 1 diabetes. The authors reverse transcribed all of the isolated RNA, so sequencing captured expressed TCRB transcripts. TCRdb's table, derived via immunoSEQ multiplex PCR, lists solely in-frame clones and lacks some. The sample holds over 700,000 clones, 15% to 20% seen once. The sequenced sample was naive CD4+ T cells from blood. The receptors originated from a woman under 30 in good health.

This chain joins TRBV7-8 and TRBJ2-1, with TRBD2 identical over 12 bases. Germline V gene lookup returns CDR1 SGHVS and CDR2 FQNEAQ. The CDR3 contains 15 residues. Trimming removed 5 bases from V and 6 bases from J; junction bases left unmatched: 5. As DNA, the CDR3 is TGTGCCAGCAGCCAGCGACTAGCGGGAGTCAATGAGCAGTTCTTC. Its translation is CASSQRLAGVNEQFF.

There are a few counts of this clone. The chain uses TRBV28 and TRBJ2-7; a possible D gene is TRBD1 (6 bases). V lost 5 bases and J lost 5, with 13 bases in between. This CDR3 contains 13 residues. The V gene's germline CDR1 is MDHEN and CDR2 SYDVKM. The CDR3 sequence is CASSPRTDHEQYF. In DNA form, the CDR3 reads TGTGCCAGCAGTCCCCGGACAGACCACGAGCAGTACTTC.

This clone has a handful of counts. The rearrangement links TRBV2 to TRBJ1-2, with D unclear. The V end lost 6 bases, the J end lost 2 bases, and 10 bases lay between the germline ends. Germline CDR1 is SNHLY and CDR2 is FYNNEI. The CDR3 has 13 residues. The CDR3 loop reads CASSQSRNYGYTF. CDR3 nucleotide sequence: TGTGCCAGCAGCCAGAGCAGAAACTATGGCTACACCTTC.

The CDR3 nucleotides are TGTGCCAGCAGCTTACCGGGAAGATATGGCTACACCTTC. It specifies CASSLPGRYGYTF. The genes are TRBV7-2 and TRBJ1-2; D unresolved. This CDR3 is 13 amino acids long. Germline V gene data show CDR1 as SGHTA and CDR2 as FQGNSA. The ends were cut back, 2 bases at V and 5 bases at J, with 9 bases in the middle.

This CDR3 reads CASSLSSAGSNEKLFF. As DNA, the CDR3 is TGTGCCAGCAGTTTAAGTTCGGCAGGGTCGAATGAAAAACTGTTTTTT. The J gene is TRBJ1-4, the V gene TRBV28; D might be TRBD1 (5 bases). Germline V lookup: CDR1 MDHEN, CDR2 SYDVKM. The CDR3 has 16 residues. Trimming took off 2 bases at V and 5 bases at J, with 15 bases between the two ends. Based on the CDR3 plus reference TRBV28 and TRBJ1-4, the full variable domain is DVKVTQSSRYLVKRTGEKVFLECVQDMDHENMFWYRQDPGLGLRLIYFSYDVKMKEKGDIPEGYSVSREKKERFSLILESASTNQTSMYLCASSLSSAGSNEKLFFGSGTQLSVL.

Details on this clone: Other DNA sequences in the sample encode the same CDR3. The gene calls are TRBV28 and TRBJ1-1; D gene uncertain. Between the trimmed V and J ends, which lost 2 bases and 8 bases, there was a span of 6 bases. There are 11 residues in the CDR3. The V gene's germline CDR1 is MDHEN and CDR2 SYDVKM. The DNA for the CDR3 is TGTGCCAGCAGTTTAAGCAGAGAAGCTTTCTTT. Its protein product is CASSLSREAFF.

This clone came up a few times. The J gene is TRBJ1-3, the V gene TRBV2, with no clear D. The CDR3 contains 14 residues. CDR1 and CDR2 from the germline V gene are SNHLY and FYNNEI. V was pared by 2 bases and J by 0 bases, with 5 bases between. CDR3 region: CASSELNSGNTIYF. CDR3 nucleotide sequence: TGTGCCAGCAGTGAATTGAACTCTGGAAACACCATATATTTT.

This clone was observed a few times. The rearrangement uses TRBV7-9 and TRBJ2-7; 9 bases are a match to TRBD1. The V gene end was trimmed by 8 bases and the J gene end by 5 bases; junction bases not matched to a gene: 10. CDR1 is SEHNR, CDR2 FQNEAQ, per germline (reference sequence). This CDR3 is 14 amino acids long. The CDR3 loop is CASHKTGGLDEQYF. For the CDR3, the DNA is TGTGCCAGCCATAAAACAGGGGGCCTCGACGAGCAGTACTTC.

This clone has a handful of counts. V is TRBV6-5 and J is TRBJ2-1, with D maybe TRBD2 (6 bases). The CDR3 has 14 amino acids. V was clipped by 8 bases and J by 8 bases, with 19 bases between them. CDR1 and CDR2 (germline): MNHEY, SVGAGI. The CDR3: CASGGFSAGDEQFF. The CDR3 DNA reads TGTGCCAGCGGGGGTTTCTCAGCGGGCGATGAGCAGTTCTTC.

This clone was seen only a few times. This chain uses TRBV18 with TRBJ2-5; 9 bases line up with TRBD2. Germline V gene sequence: CDR1 KGHSH, CDR2 LQKENI. J was trimmed by 5 bases and V by 3 bases; bases with no gene match: 1. This CDR3 is built from 13 residues. The CDR3 nucleotides read TGTGCCAGCTCACCTAGCGGGAGTGAGACCCAGTACTTC. Translating gives CASSPSGSETQYF.

The chain uses TRBV6-6 and TRBJ1-2; D uncertain. Per the germline V gene, CDR1 is MNHNY and CDR2 is SVGAGI (reference sequence). Trimming removed 0 bases at V and 0 bases at J, with 5 bases between. This CDR3 comprises 14 residues. CDR3 DNA: TGTGCCAGCAGTTACTCGGCAGCTAACTATGGCTACACCTTC. This sequence encodes CASSYSAANYGYTF.

With respect to this clone: The sample has other DNA sequences that encode this CDR3 too. V gene TRBV28 combines with J gene TRBJ1-5, with unresolved D. The germline V gene encodes CDR1 MDHEN and CDR2 SYDVKM. Deletions cut 5 bases from V and 3 bases from J, with 2 bases between. CDR3 length: 11 amino acids. CDR3 loop: CASSINQPQHF. CDR3 DNA: TGTGCCAGCAGTATCAATCAGCCCCAGCATTTT.

The DNA for the CDR3 is TGTGCCAGCTCACCACAGGTGAATCAGCCCCAGCATTTT. Translating gives CASSPQVNQPQHF. V and J are TRBV18 and TRBJ1-5, with D unclear. The germline V gene has CDR1 KGHSH and CDR2 LQKENI. The V end lost 1 base, the J end lost 4 bases, and 5 bases lay between the germline ends. This CDR3 contains 13 residues.

This clone was seen a few times. The chain is built from TRBV5-6 and TRBJ2-1; tentative D call: TRBD2 (5 bases). This CDR3 has 13 amino acids. The germline V gene has CDR1 SGHDT and CDR2 YYEEEE. V lost 1 base to trimming and J lost 9 bases, with 11 bases between them. The CDR3, as DNA: TGTGCCAGCAGCTTGAGGTCACGGGGTGAGCAGTTCTTC. This codes for CASSLRSRGEQFF. The full variable domain, in which reference TRBV5-6 and TRBJ2-1 provide the parts outside the CDR3, is DAGVTQSPTHLIKTRGQQVTLRCSPKSGHDTVSWYQQALGQGPQFIFQYYEEEERQRGNFPDRFSGHQFPNYSSELNVNALLLGDSALYLCASSLRSRGEQFFGPGTRLTVL.

This sequence joins TRBV7-2 and TRBJ2-5, with TRBD2 matching over 9 bases. The CDR3 covers 16 residues. V lost 2 bases and J lost 5; bases outside the gene matches: 9. The germline CDR1 and CDR2 sequences are SGHTA and FQGNSA. Here the CDR3 reads CASSLLVAGGYETQYF. The CDR3 DNA is TGTGCCAGCAGCTTATTAGTCGCGGGAGGGTACGAGACCCAGTACTTC.

On this clone itself: Other DNA sequences of this sample code for an identical CDR3. The rearrangement uses TRBV18 and TRBJ2-5; D is undetermined. The germline V and J ends were trimmed by 3 bases and 6 bases, with 5 bases remaining between them. Germline CDR1 is KGHSH and CDR2 is LQKENI. The CDR3 runs 11 residues. CDR3 nucleotides: TGTGCCAGCTCACCGGCGAAGACCCAGTACTTC. Its translation: CASSPAKTQYF.

This chain uses TRBV5-6 with TRBJ1-5, with a weak D call TRBD1 (5 bases). Germline assignment: CDR1 SGHDT and CDR2 YYEEEE. The length of the CDR3 is 14 residues. Trimming removed 2 bases at V and 5 bases at J, with 11 bases between. CDR3: CASSFGALYQPQHF. In DNA form, the CDR3 reads TGTGCCAGCAGCTTCGGGGCACTTTATCAGCCCCAGCATTTT.

The chain recombines TRBV5-4 with TRBJ2-7, with 9 bases matching TRBD2. The germline V gene encodes CDR1 SGHNT and CDR2 YYREEE (reference sequence). J lost 4 bases, V lost 3 bases, and 11 bases had no gene match. The CDR3 length is 16 residues. CDR3 region: CASSSAGGRDLYEQYF. The CDR3 DNA sequence: TGTGCCAGCAGCTCTGCTGGCGGGAGGGACTTGTACGAGCAGTACTTC.

This clone came up a few times. The V and J genes are TRBV27 and TRBJ2-4, with a tentative D call TRBD2 (5 bases). V was shortened by 4 bases and J by 8 bases, with 15 bases between the two germline ends. The CDR3 sequence is 14 residues long. CDR1 MNHEY and CDR2 SMNVEV come from the germline V gene (reference sequence). The CDR3 reads CASSSRATRDIQYF. The CDR3 region has the DNA TGTGCCAGCAGTTCACGGGCAACGAGGGACATTCAGTACTTC.

The chain recombines TRBV4-2 with TRBJ2-7; D is ambiguous. The germline V gene has CDR1 LGHNA and CDR2 YNFKEQ. There are 15 residues in the CDR3. Trimming shortened V by 0 bases and J by 4 bases, and 13 bases separated the two germline ends. CDR3 DNA sequence: TGTGCCAGCAGCCAAGATGCCCGCCAGGCTTACGAGCAGTACTTC. This codes for CASSQDARQAYEQYF.

V gene TRBV18 combines with J gene TRBJ2-7; 10 bases line up with TRBD1. The CDR3 covers 16 residues. Germline values: CDR1 KGHSH, CDR2 LQKENI. The V gene end was trimmed by 1 base and the J gene end by 2 bases; junction bases not matched to a gene: 5. The CDR3 sequence: CASSPLGQGVPYEQYF. CDR3 sequence (DNA): TGTGCCAGCTCACCACTAGGACAGGGGGTCCCCTACGAGCAGTACTTC.

V usage is TRBV27 and J usage is TRBJ2-7; TRBD1 might be the D (8 bases). Germline V gives CDR1 MNHEY, CDR2 SMNVEV (reference sequence). This CDR3 comprises 16 residues. Trimming pared 4 bases from V and 2 bases from J, leaving 18 bases between. CDR3 amino acids: CASSSRGTGKTYEQYF. DNA for the CDR3: TGTGCCAGCAGTTCGCGGGGGACAGGAAAAACCTACGAGCAGTACTTC.

The chain joins TRBV5-4 to TRBJ2-6; 9 bases align to TRBD1. Germline assignment: CDR1 SGHNT and CDR2 YYREEE (reference sequence). CDR3 length equals 16 residues. Germline trimming cut 4 bases from V and 2 bases from J; bases unmatched to any gene: 4. CDR3 in amino acids: CASSLQGATGANVLTF. In DNA form, the CDR3 reads TGTGCCAGCAGCCTACAGGGGGCGACTGGGGCCAACGTCCTGACTTTC.

This clone has a handful of counts. The chain is built from TRBV11-2 and TRBJ2-7; TRBD1 is a possible D gene (5 bases). Deletions cut 1 base from V and 2 bases from J, with 6 bases between. The CDR3 has 13 residues. Germline V gene data show CDR1 as SGHAT and CDR2 as FQNNGV. This CDR3 is CASSLGRAYEQYF. Written as DNA, the CDR3 is TGTGCCAGCAGCTTAGGCAGGGCCTACGAGCAGTACTTC.

J is TRBJ2-3 and V is TRBV6-1, with 7 bases aligning to TRBD2. Germline V CDR1 and CDR2: MNHNS, SASEGT. The V gene end was trimmed by 10 bases and the J gene end by 9 bases; junction bases not matched to a gene: 13. The CDR3 consists of 13 residues. The CDR3 DNA reads as TGTGCCATAAGCGGGATTACTGGGCAGACGCAGTATTTT. Translating it yields CAISGITGQTQYF.

The V and J genes are TRBV7-3 and TRBJ2-3; 11 bases are a match to TRBD2. The CDR3 totals 14 residues. CDR1 is SGHTA and CDR2 is FQGTGA in the germline V gene. With V trimmed by 8 bases and J by 4 bases, 5 bases remained unmatched. Here the CDR3 DNA reads TGTGCCAGCGGCACGGGACTAGCGGCAGATACGCAGTATTTT. It is translated as CASGTGLAADTQYF. The full variable domain, rest sourced from reference TRBV7-3 and TRBJ2-3, is GAGVSQTPSNKVTEKGKYVELRCDPISGHTALYWYRQSLGQGPEFLIYFQGTGAADDSGLPNDRFFAVRPEGSVSTLKIQRTERGDSAVYLCASGTGLAADTQYFGPGTRLTVL.

The rearrangement links TRBV28 to TRBJ2-7; TRBD1 matches 8 bases. The germline V gene has CDR1 MDHEN and CDR2 SYDVKM. CDR3 length: 14 amino acids. V lost 2 bases to trimming and J lost 3 bases; unmatched junction nucleotides: 3. CDR3 sequence reads: CASSLNRGVYEQYF. CDR3 bases: TGTGCCAGCAGTTTAAACAGGGGGGTCTACGAGCAGTACTTC. The whole variable domain, filled in from reference TRBV28 and TRBJ2-7, reads DVKVTQSSRYLVKRTGEKVFLECVQDMDHENMFWYRQDPGLGLRLIYFSYDVKMKEKGDIPEGYSVSREKKERFSLILESASTNQTSMYLCASSLNRGVYEQYFGPGTRLTVT.